This T cell receptor beta chain was sequenced for a study of vaccination effects on CD4 cells after COVID-19. About the study: A median of 72 days separated the second dose and sampling. General study points: After vaccination, at late timepoints, clones induced by infection and by vaccine contracted markedly.

TCRdb's table, derived via immunoSEQ multiplex PCR, lists solely in-frame clones and lacks some. The sample carries just under 60,000 clones, 75% to 85% recorded once. This CDR3 has 15 residues. J gave up 1 base and V 5 bases, and 7 bases lay outside the gene matches. Looked up from germline, CDR1 is SNHLY and CDR2 is FYNNEI. Before sequencing took place, the ViraFEST assay used viral peptide pools to expand antigen-specific CD4+ T cells. Investigators separated out CD4+ T cells once around 11 days of culture had passed. Two-dose BNT162b2 or mRNA-1273 vaccination was given to participants. Vaccine recipients, nucleocapsid antibody negative, had no prior SARS-CoV-2 infection. This clone was counted a few times. No antigen is known for it.

The specimen comprised CD4+ T cells from PBMCs cultured with HCoV-OC43 spike peptides, sampled after COVID-19 vaccination. Subset reported: HCoV-OC43 spike overlapping peptide pool stimulation. V gene TRBV2 combines with J gene TRBJ1-1, with 7 bases aligning to TRBD1. The TCR was taken from a human donor who received a COVID-19 vaccine. As DNA, the CDR3 is TGTGCCAGCAGTCTGGAGGGACAGCCGAACACTGAAGCTTTCTTT. This codes for CASSLEGQPNTEAFF.